The 2 T cell receptor beta chains below all came from one sample that was sequenced in a study of blood T cell repertoires in COVID-19. This table comes from immunoSEQ multiplex PCR, and its TCRdb copy is limited to in-frame clones, with some not included. Counted here are 250,000 to 300,000 clones, approximately 88% occurring once; the ten biggest clones make up 6.9%. The sample taken for sequencing was peripheral blood. The receptors stem from a woman in her 30s who had recovered from COVID-19.

J is TRBJ1-1 and V is TRBV28, with D tentatively TRBD1 (6 bases). The CDR3 covers 16 residues. Trimming left V 5 bases short and J 6 bases short, with 22 bases between. CDR1 is MDHEN, CDR2 SYDVKM, per germline. The CDR3 protein is CASSPVIGRGTAEAFF. DNA of the CDR3: TGTGCCAGCAGTCCAGTCATTGGCAGGGGTACGGCTGAAGCTTTCTTT.

This clone showed up just once. V gene TRBV4-1 combines with J gene TRBJ2-5, with D maybe TRBD1 (6 bases). The CDR3 has 15 amino acids. The germline V and J ends were trimmed by 5 bases and 0 bases, with 13 bases remaining between them. Germline CDR1 MGHRA, CDR2 YSYEKL. CDR3 nucleotides: TGCGCCAGCAGCTCAACCGGGACAAACCAAGAGACCCAGTACTTC. Translated: CASSSTGTNQETQYF.